This T cell receptor beta chain was sequenced for a study of identical twins. Trimming took off 3 bases at V and 7 bases at J, with 15 bases between the two ends. Germline-derived CDR1 and CDR2 are SGHTA and FQGNSA. The CDR3 totals 14 residues. Carrying unique molecular identifiers, the cDNA also gained a universal primer site through template switching. TCRdb re-called the 5' RACE reads with MiXCR, one entry per CDR3 protein. Among about 530,000 distinct CDR3 sequences listed, around 20% were seen once. These data are also associated with another study on yellow fever vaccine responses in identical twins.

This clonotype was obtained from a woman aged 18-29 years in good health. The chain has TRBV7-2 and TRBJ2-5; D remains unclear. The sequenced sample consisted of CD4+ T cells sorted from blood. As DNA, the CDR3 is TGTGCCAGCAGCTTGTCCCAAACGGTGGGGACCCAGTACTTC. Amino acid sequence: CASSLSQTVGTQYF.